This TCR beta chain came from a study of blood T cell repertoires in COVID-19. The protocol was immunoSEQ multiplex PCR, while the TCRdb copy is restricted to in-frame clones and leaves out a portion. This table has around 300,000 clones, roughly 80% appearing once. This CDR3 is 16 amino acids long. V lost 3 bases, J lost 7 bases, and 18 bases lay in between. Per the germline V gene, CDR1 is KGHSH and CDR2 is LQKENI. The sample taken for sequencing was peripheral blood. J is TRBJ2-2 and V is TRBV18; D might be TRBD1 (6 bases). This receptor was obtained from a woman aged 50 to 60 with active or convalescent COVID-19. CDR3 protein: CASSPQGKAFGGELFF. The CDR3 coding sequence is TGTGCCAGCTCACCCCAGGGGAAAGCCTTTGGCGGGGAGCTGTTTTTT.